This T cell receptor beta chain came from a study of T cell repertoires in cytomegalovirus infection. Study context: Based on public TCR beta signatures, there were indications of CMV infection and of a matching HLA type.

Study observations and caveats: HLA-C-restricted, CMV-specific TCR beta clonotypes were dominant ex vivo. Summed frequency of shared TCR beta families picked out CMV carriers who also had the relevant HLA.

There are a few counts of this clonotype. Its antigen is currently unknown. This CDR3 region has 15 residues. The V and J ends lost 5 bases and 4 bases, in that order; junction bases with no gene match: 6. TCRdb itself ran the reads through MiXCR, one entry per CDR3 protein. The sample has fewer than 550,000 distinct CDR3 sequences, about a third seen once. The chain recombines TRBV12-3 or TRBV12-4 with TRBJ1-5; TRBD1 matches at 9 bases. Sequenced: PBMCs. This clonotype was sampled from a human donor in good health (CMV status not recorded). Some clones in this sample may be carry-over from other donors' samples. CDR3 in amino acids: CASSVGQGRNQPQHF. The CDR3 DNA is TGTGCCAGCAGTGTGGGACAGGGACGAAATCAGCCCCAGCATTTT.